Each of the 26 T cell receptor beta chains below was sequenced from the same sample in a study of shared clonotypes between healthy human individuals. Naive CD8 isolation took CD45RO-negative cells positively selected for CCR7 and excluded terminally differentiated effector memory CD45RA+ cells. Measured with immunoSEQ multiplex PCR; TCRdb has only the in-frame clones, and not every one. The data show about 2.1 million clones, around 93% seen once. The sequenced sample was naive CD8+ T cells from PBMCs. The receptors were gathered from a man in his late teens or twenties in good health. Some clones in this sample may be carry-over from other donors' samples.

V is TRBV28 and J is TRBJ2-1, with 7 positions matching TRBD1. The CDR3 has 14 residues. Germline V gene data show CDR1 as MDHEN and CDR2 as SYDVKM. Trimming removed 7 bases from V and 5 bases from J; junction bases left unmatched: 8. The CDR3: CASTAGTEDNEQFF. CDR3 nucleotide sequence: TGTGCCAGCACCGCCGGGACAGAAGACAATGAGCAGTTCTTC.

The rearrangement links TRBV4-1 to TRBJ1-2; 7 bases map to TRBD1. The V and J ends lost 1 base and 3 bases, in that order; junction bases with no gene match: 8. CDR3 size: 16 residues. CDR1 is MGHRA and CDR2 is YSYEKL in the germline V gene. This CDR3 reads CASSQGPGQVYYGYTF. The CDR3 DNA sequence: TGCGCCAGCAGCCAAGGCCCCGGACAGGTTTACTATGGCTACACCTTC.

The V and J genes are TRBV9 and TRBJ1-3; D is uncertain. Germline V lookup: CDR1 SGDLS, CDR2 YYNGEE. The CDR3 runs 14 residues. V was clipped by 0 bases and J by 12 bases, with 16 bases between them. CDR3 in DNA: TGTGCCAGCAGCGTAGGAACATCTTTCCCTTACATATATTTT. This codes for CASSVGTSFPYIYF.

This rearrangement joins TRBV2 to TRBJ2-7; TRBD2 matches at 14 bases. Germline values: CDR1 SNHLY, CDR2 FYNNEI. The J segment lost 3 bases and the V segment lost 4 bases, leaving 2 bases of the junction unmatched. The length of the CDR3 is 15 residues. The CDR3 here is CASSAGLAGGYEQYF. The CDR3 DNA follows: TGTGCCAGCAGTGCCGGACTAGCGGGAGGCTACGAGCAGTACTTC.

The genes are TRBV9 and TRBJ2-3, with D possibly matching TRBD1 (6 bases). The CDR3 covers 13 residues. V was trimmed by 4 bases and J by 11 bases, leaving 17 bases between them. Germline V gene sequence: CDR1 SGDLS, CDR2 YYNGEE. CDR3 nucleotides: TGTGCCAGCAGCACCTGGGACATGGAAAGGCAGTATTTT. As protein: CASSTWDMERQYF.

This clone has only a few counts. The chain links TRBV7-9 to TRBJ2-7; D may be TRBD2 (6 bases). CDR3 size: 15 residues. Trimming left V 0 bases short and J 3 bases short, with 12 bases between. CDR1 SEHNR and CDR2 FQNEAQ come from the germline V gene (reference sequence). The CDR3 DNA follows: TGTGCCAGCAGCTTAGCGCACGGGACTCACTACGAGCAGTACTTC. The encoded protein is CASSLAHGTHYEQYF.

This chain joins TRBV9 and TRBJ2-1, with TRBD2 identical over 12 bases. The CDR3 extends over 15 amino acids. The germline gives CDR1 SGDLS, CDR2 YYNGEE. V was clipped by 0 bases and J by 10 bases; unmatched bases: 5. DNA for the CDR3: TGTGCCAGCAGCGTAGGACTAGCGGGAGTTGGAGAGCAGTTCTTC. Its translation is CASSVGLAGVGEQFF.

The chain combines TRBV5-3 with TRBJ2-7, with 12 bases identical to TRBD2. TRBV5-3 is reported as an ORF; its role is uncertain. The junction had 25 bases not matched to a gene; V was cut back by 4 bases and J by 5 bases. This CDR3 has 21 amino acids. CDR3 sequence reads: CARSGDRGPPRLAGVLHEQYF. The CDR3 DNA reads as TGTGCCAGAAGCGGGGACAGGGGCCCGCCTCGACTAGCGGGAGTTCTCCACGAGCAGTACTTC.

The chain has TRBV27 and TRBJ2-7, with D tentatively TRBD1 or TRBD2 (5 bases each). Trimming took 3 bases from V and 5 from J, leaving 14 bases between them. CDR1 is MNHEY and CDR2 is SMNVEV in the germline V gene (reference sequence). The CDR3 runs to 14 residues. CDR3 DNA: TGTGCCAGCAGTTTCGGGACGGCTCCGAACGAGCAGTACTTC. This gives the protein CASSFGTAPNEQYF.

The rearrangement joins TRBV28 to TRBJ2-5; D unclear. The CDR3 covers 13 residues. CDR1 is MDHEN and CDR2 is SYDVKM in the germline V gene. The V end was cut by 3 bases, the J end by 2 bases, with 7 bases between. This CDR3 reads CASSFPHQETQYF. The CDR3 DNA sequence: TGTGCCAGCAGTTTCCCCCATCAAGAGACCCAGTACTTC.

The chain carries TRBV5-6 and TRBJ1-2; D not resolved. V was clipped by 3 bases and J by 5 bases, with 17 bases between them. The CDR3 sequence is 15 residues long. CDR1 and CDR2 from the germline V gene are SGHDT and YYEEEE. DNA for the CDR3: TGTGCCAGCAGCTCCTACGGGAGCTGGGTTTATGGCTACACCTTC. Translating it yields CASSSYGSWVYGYTF.

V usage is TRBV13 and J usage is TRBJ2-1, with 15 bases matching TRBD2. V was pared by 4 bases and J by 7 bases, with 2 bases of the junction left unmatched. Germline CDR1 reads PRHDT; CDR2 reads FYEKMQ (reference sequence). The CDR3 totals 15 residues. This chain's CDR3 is CASSSGLAGGNEQFF. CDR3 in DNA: TGTGCCAGCAGCTCAGGACTAGCGGGAGGGAATGAGCAGTTCTTC.

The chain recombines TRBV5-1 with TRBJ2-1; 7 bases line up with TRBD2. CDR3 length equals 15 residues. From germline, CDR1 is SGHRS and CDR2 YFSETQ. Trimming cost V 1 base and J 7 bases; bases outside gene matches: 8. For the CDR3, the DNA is TGCGCCAGCAGCTTGTGGCGGGAGTCGACAAATGAGCAGTTCTTC. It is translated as CASSLWRESTNEQFF. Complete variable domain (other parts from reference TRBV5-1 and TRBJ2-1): KAGVTQTPRYLIKTRGQQVTLSCSPISGHRSVSWYQQTPGQGLQFLFEYFSETQRNKGNFPGRFSGRQFSNSRSEMNVSTLELGDSALYLCASSLWRESTNEQFFGPGTRLTVL.

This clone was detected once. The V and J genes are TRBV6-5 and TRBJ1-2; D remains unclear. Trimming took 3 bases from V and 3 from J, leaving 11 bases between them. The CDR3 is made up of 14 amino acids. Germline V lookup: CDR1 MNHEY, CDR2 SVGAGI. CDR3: CASSYNRLYYGYTF. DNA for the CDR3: TGTGCCAGCAGTTATAATCGACTTTACTATGGCTACACCTTC.

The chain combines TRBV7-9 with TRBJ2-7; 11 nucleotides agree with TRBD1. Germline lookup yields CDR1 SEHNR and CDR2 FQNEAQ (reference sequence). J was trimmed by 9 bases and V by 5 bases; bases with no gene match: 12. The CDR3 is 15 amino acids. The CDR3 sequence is CASSPGQGARVWQYF. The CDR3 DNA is TGTGCCAGCAGCCCAGGACAGGGGGCTAGGGTGTGGCAGTACTTC.

Here the CDR3 DNA reads TGTGCCAGCAGTGAATTGATGGGGGGCAGGGGACTGAACACTGAAGCTTTCTTT. It codes for CASSELMGGRGLNTEAFF. This chain connects TRBV2 to TRBJ1-1; possible D gene TRBD1, 6 bases. The CDR3 length is 18 residues. CDR1 and CDR2 (germline): SNHLY, FYNNEI. V lost 2 bases and J 0 bases, leaving 19 bases between the germline ends.

CDR3 sequence: CATSGGRGTGNIQYF. CDR3 in DNA: TGTGCCACCAGCGGCGGCCGCGGCACTGGAAACATTCAGTACTTC. The chain joins TRBV15 to TRBJ2-4; D gene unclear. This CDR3 region has 15 residues. Germline loops: CDR1 LNHNV, CDR2 YYDKDF (reference sequence). V gave up 5 bases and J gave up 6 bases, with 17 bases separating them.

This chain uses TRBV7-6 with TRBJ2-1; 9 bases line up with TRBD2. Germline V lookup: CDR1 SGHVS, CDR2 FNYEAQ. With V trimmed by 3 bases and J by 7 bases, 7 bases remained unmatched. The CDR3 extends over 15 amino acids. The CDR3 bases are TGTGCCAGCAGCTTGGGTAGCGGGAGTAGAAATGAGCAGTTCTTC. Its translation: CASSLGSGSRNEQFF.

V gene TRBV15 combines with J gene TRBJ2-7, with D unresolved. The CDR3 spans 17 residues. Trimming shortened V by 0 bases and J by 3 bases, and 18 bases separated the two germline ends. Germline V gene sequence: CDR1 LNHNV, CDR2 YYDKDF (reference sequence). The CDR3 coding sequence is TGTGCCACCAGCAGAGAAACATCCCGTGGGCAGAACTACGAGCAGTACTTC. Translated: CATSRETSRGQNYEQYF.

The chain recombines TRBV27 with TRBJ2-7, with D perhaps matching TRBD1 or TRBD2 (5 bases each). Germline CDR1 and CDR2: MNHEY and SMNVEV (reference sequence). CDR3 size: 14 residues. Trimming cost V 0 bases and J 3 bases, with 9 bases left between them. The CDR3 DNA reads TGTGCCAGCAGTTTATCGAGGGGTTTCTACGAGCAGTACTTC. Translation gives CASSLSRGFYEQYF.

The CDR3 nucleotides are TGTGCCAGCAGTTTAGATGGCGGGAGGGCCCCCTACAATGAGCAGTTCTTC. Residues: CASSLDGGRAPYNEQFF. The gene calls are TRBV27 and TRBJ2-1, with TRBD2 matching over 9 bases. Looked up from germline, CDR1 is MNHEY and CDR2 is SMNVEV (reference sequence). There are 17 residues in the CDR3. J gave up 2 bases and V 2 bases, and 7 bases lay outside the gene matches.

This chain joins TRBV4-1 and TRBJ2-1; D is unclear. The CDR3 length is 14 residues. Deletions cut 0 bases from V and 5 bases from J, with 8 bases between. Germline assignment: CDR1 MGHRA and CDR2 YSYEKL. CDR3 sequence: CASSQEWPDNEQFF. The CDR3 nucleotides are TGCGCCAGCAGCCAAGAATGGCCTGACAATGAGCAGTTCTTC.

As DNA, the CDR3 is TGTGCCAGCAGTATCAGCGGGACTGTGGGTGAGCAGTTCTTC. It specifies CASSISGTVGEQFF. The chain is built from TRBV27 and TRBJ2-1, with 7 bases fitting TRBD2. Germline CDR1 reads MNHEY; CDR2 reads SMNVEV (reference sequence). The CDR3 runs to 14 residues. V was clipped by 5 bases and J by 9 bases; unmatched bases: 10.

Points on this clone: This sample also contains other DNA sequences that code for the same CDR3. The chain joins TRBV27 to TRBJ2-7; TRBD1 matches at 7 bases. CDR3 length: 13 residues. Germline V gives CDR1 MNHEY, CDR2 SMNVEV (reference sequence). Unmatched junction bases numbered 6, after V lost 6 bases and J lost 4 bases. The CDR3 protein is CASRGRGYYEQYF. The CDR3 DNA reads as TGTGCCAGCAGGGGCAGGGGGTATTACGAGCAGTACTTC.

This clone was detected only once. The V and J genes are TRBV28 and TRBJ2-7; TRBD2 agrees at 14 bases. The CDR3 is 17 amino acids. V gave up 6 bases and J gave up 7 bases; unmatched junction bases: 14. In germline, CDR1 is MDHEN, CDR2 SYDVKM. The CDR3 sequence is CASSRIPGTSGSGEQYF. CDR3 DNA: TGTGCCAGCAGCCGAATACCTGGGACTAGCGGGAGTGGGGAGCAGTACTTC.

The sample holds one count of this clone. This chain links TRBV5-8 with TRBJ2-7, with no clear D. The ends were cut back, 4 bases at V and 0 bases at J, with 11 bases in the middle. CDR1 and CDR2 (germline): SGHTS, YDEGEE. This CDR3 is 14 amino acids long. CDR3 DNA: TGTGCCAGCAGCCGACCGCAGGACTCCTACGAGCAGTACTTC. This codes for CASSRPQDSYEQYF.